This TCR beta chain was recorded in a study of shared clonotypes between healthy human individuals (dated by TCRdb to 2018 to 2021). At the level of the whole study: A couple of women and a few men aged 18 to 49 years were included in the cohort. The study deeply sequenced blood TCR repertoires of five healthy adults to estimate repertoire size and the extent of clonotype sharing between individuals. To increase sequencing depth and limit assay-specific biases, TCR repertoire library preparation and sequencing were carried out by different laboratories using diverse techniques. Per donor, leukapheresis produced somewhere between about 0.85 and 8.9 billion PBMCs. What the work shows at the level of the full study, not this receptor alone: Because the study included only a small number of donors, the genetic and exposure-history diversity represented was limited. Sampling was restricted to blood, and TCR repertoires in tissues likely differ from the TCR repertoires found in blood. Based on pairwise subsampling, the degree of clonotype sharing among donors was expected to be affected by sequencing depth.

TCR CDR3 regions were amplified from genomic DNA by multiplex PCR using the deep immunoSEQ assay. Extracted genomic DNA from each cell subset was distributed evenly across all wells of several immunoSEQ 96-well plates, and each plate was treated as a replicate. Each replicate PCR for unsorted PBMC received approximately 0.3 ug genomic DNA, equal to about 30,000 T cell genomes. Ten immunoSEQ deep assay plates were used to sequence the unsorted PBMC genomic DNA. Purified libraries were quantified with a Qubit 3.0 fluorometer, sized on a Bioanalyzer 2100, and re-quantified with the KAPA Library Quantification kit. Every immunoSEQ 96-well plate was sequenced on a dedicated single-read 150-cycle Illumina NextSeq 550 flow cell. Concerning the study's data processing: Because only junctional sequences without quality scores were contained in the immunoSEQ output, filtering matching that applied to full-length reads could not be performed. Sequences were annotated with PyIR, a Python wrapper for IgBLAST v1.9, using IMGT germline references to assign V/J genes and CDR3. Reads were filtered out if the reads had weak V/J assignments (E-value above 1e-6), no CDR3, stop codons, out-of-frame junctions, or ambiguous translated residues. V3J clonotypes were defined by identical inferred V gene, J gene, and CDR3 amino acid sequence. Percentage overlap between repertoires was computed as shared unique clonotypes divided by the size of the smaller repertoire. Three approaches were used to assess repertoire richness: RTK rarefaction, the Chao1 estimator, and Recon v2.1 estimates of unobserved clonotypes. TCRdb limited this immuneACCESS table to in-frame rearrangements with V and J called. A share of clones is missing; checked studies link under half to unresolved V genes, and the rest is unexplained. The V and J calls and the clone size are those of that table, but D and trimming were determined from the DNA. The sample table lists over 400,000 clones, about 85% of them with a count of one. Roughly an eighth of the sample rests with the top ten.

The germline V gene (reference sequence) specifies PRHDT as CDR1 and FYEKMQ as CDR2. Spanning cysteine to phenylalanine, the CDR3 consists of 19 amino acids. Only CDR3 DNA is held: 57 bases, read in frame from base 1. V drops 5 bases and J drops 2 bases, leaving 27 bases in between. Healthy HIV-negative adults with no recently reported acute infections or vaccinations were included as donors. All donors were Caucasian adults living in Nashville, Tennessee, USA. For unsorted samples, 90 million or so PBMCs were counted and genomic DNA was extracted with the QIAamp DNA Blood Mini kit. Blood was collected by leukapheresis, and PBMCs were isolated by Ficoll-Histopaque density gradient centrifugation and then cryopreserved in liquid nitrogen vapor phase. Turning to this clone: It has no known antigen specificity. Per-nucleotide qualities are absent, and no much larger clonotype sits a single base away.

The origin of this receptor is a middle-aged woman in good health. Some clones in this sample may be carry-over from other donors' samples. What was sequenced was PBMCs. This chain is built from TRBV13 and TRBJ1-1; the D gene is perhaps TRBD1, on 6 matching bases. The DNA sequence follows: TGTGCCAGCAGCCCGATGTTGGGCCGGACACAGGGTCTTAACACTGAAGCTTTCTTT. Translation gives CASSPMLGRTQGLNTEAFF.